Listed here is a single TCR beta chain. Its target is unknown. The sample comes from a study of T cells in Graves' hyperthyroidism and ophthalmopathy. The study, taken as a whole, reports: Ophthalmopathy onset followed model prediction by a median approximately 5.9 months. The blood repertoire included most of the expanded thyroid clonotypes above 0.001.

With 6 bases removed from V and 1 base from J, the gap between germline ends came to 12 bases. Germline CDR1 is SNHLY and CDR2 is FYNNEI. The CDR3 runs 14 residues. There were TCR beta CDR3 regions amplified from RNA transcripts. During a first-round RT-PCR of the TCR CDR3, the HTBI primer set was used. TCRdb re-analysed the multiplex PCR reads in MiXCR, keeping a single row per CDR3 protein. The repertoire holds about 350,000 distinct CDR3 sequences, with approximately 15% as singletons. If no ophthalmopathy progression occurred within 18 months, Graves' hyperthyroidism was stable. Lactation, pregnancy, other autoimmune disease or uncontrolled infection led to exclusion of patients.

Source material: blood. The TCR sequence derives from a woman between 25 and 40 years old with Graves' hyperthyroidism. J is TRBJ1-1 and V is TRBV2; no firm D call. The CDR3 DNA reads TGTGCCAGCAGATCTCGGCGGGGGAACACTGAAGCTTTCTTT. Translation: CASRSRRGNTEAFF. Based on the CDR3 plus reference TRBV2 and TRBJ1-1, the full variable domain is EPEVTQTPSHQVTQMGQEVILRCVPISNHLYFYWYRQILGQKVEFLVSFYNNEISEKSEIFDDQFSVERPDGSNFTLKIRSTKLEDSAMYFCASRSRRGNTEAFFGQGTRLTVV.